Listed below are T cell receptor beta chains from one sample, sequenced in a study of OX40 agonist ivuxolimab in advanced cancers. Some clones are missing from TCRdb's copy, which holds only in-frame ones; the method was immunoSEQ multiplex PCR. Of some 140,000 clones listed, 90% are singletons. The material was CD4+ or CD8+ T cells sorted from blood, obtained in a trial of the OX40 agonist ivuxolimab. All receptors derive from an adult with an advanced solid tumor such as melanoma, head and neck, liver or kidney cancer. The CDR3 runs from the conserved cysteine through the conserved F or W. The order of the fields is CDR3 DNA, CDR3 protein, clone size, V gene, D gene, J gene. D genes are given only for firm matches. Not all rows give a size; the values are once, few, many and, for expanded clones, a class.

CDR3 DNA: TGTGCCAGCAGGGGCCCGGGGGGCACTGAAGCTTTCTTT
CDR3 protein: CASRGPGGTEAFF
clone size: NA
V gene: TRBV6-1
D gene: NA
J gene: TRBJ1-1

CDR3 DNA: TGTGCCAGCAGCTTCACCGGGCCTGGCTCCTACGAGCAGTACTTC
CDR3 protein: CASSFTGPGSYEQYF
clone size: NA
V gene: TRBV5-6
D gene: NA
J gene: TRBJ2-7

CDR3 DNA: TGTGCCAGCAGTACCGTCGGGACAGGGAACAATGAGCAGTTCTTC
CDR3 protein: CASSTVGTGNNEQFF
clone size: NA
V gene: TRBV27
D gene: TRBD1
J gene: TRBJ2-1

CDR3 DNA: TGTGCCAGCTCACCACCACAGGGACTTGAAGCTTTCTTT
CDR3 protein: CASSPPQGLEAFF
clone size: NA
V gene: TRBV18
D gene: NA
J gene: TRBJ1-1

CDR3 DNA: TGTGCCAGCTCCCCCGGGACCGGCTATGGCTACACCTTC
CDR3 protein: CASSPGTGYGYTF
clone size: NA
V gene: TRBV18
D gene: NA
J gene: TRBJ1-2

CDR3 DNA: TGTGCCAGCAGCTTACCAAGATATACCTACAATGAGCAGTTCTTC
CDR3 protein: CASSLPRYTYNEQFF
clone size: NA
V gene: TRBV7-8
D gene: NA
J gene: TRBJ2-1

CDR3 DNA: TGTGCCAGTAGTATCGAGACAGGGGCGGGCTACACCTTC
CDR3 protein: CASSIETGAGYTF
clone size: NA
V gene: TRBV19
D gene: TRBD1
J gene: TRBJ1-2

CDR3 DNA: TGTGCCAGCAGCTCTAGCGGGAGAACGTACACCGGGGAGCTGTTTTTT
CDR3 protein: CASSSSGRTYTGELFF
clone size: NA
V gene: TRBV7-2
D gene: TRBD2
J gene: TRBJ2-2

CDR3 DNA: TGTGCCAGCAGGTCCCGCGCGACTAGCACAGATACGCAGTATTTT
CDR3 protein: CASRSRATSTDTQYF
clone size: NA
V gene: TRBV6-6
D gene: NA
J gene: TRBJ2-3

CDR3 DNA: TGTGCCAGCAGTGAGGGGGAAAGAGACGCTGAAGCTTTCTTT
CDR3 protein: CASSEGERDAEAFF
clone size: NA
V gene: TRBV2
D gene: NA
J gene: TRBJ1-1

CDR3 DNA: TGTGCCAGCAACCCTTGGGGTAGCGGGACCTACGAGCAGTACTTC
CDR3 protein: CASNPWGSGTYEQYF
clone size: NA
V gene: TRBV28
D gene: TRBD2
J gene: TRBJ2-7

CDR3 DNA: TGTGCCACCAGCAGGGGACAGGGCCGTTCGAACACCGGGGAGCTGTTTTTT
CDR3 protein: CATSRGQGRSNTGELFF
clone size: NA
V gene: TRBV15
D gene: TRBD1
J gene: TRBJ2-2

CDR3 DNA: TGTGCCAGTACCTTTCAAAAGGCCCTCCTCTACGAGCAGTACTTC
CDR3 protein: CASTFQKALLYEQYF
clone size: NA
V gene: TRBV19
D gene: NA
J gene: TRBJ2-7

CDR3 DNA: TGTGCCAGCAGTGAACACACGACCAGGGGGTACGAGCAGTACTTC
CDR3 protein: CASSEHTTRGYEQYF
clone size: NA
V gene: TRBV25-1
D gene: TRBD1
J gene: TRBJ2-7

CDR3 DNA: TGTGCCAGCAGCGCCACGGGGACTAACTATGGCTACACCTTC
CDR3 protein: CASSATGTNYGYTF
clone size: NA
V gene: TRBV6-4
D gene: NA
J gene: TRBJ1-2

CDR3 DNA: TGTGCCAGCAGTCCTACTAGCTCTGGGGCCAACGTCCTGACTTTC
CDR3 protein: CASSPTSSGANVLTF
clone size: NA
V gene: TRBV28
D gene: NA
J gene: TRBJ2-6

CDR3 DNA: TGTGCCAGCACTCGGGGGCCCGTGAATGAAAAACTGTTTTTT
CDR3 protein: CASTRGPVNEKLFF
clone size: NA
V gene: TRBV11-1
D gene: NA
J gene: TRBJ1-4

CDR3 DNA: TGTGCCAGTAGTATAGAAACGGGGGATGAGCAGTTCTTC
CDR3 protein: CASSIETGDEQFF
clone size: NA
V gene: TRBV19
D gene: NA
J gene: TRBJ2-1

CDR3 DNA: TGTGCCACCAGCAGAGATAGGACAGCCGGGGAGTATGGCTACACCTTC
CDR3 protein: CATSRDRTAGEYGYTF
clone size: NA
V gene: TRBV15
D gene: NA
J gene: TRBJ1-2

CDR3 DNA: TGTGCCAGCTCACCGGGGGCAGAAACAGGGGGGAATCAGCCCCAGCATTTT
CDR3 protein: CASSPGAETGGNQPQHF
clone size: NA
V gene: TRBV18
D gene: TRBD1
J gene: TRBJ1-5

CDR3 DNA: TGTGCCAGCAGTTTATGGGGGACAGTCCTCGGTGAAGCTTTCTTT
CDR3 protein: CASSLWGTVLGEAFF
clone size: NA
V gene: TRBV27
D gene: TRBD1
J gene: TRBJ1-1

CDR3 DNA: TGTGCCAGTAGTATTGGTGGTCAGTTCGGTAATCAGCCCCAGCATTTT
CDR3 protein: CASSIGGQFGNQPQHF
clone size: NA
V gene: TRBV19
D gene: NA
J gene: TRBJ1-5

CDR3 DNA: TGTGCCAGCAGTTCACAGGGGAGGGTCGGCAATCAGCCCCAGCATTTT
CDR3 protein: CASSSQGRVGNQPQHF
clone size: NA
V gene: TRBV27
D gene: TRBD1
J gene: TRBJ1-5

CDR3 DNA: TGTGCCAGCAGCCATTGGGGGACCCCTGGGGCAGAGACCCAGTACTTC
CDR3 protein: CASSHWGTPGAETQYF
clone size: NA
V gene: TRBV14
D gene: NA
J gene: TRBJ2-5

CDR3 DNA: TGTGCCAGCAGCTTAAGGCCAGGATACAATGAGCAGTTCTTC
CDR3 protein: CASSLRPGYNEQFF
clone size: NA
V gene: TRBV11-3
D gene: NA
J gene: TRBJ2-1

CDR3 DNA: TGTGCCAGCAGGAGCCAGGGTCAGCCCCAGCATTTT
CDR3 protein: CASRSQGQPQHF
clone size: NA
V gene: TRBV6-5
D gene: NA
J gene: TRBJ1-5

CDR3 DNA: TGTGCCAGCAGCCACAGGGGGACAGGGGGCCTCGCAGATACGCAGTATTTT
CDR3 protein: CASSHRGTGGLADTQYF
clone size: NA
V gene: TRBV7-3
D gene: TRBD1
J gene: TRBJ2-3

CDR3 DNA: TGCGCCAGCAGCTGGGGAGGGAGCACCTACGAGCAGTACTTC
CDR3 protein: CASSWGGSTYEQYF
clone size: NA
V gene: TRBV5-1
D gene: TRBD2
J gene: TRBJ2-7

CDR3 DNA: TGTGCCAGTACCCTATCCAGGACAGGGAATCAGCCCCAGCATTTT
CDR3 protein: CASTLSRTGNQPQHF
clone size: NA
V gene: TRBV19
D gene: TRBD1
J gene: TRBJ1-5

CDR3 DNA: TGTGCCAGCAACCGACAGGGGGCGCAGATGGGTGGCTACACCTTC
CDR3 protein: CASNRQGAQMGGYTF
clone size: NA
V gene: TRBV9
D gene: TRBD1
J gene: TRBJ1-2

CDR3 DNA: TGTGCCAGCAGCTTTGAGGGAGGTGAAGCTTTCTTT
CDR3 protein: CASSFEGGEAFF
clone size: NA
V gene: TRBV5-6
D gene: NA
J gene: TRBJ1-1

CDR3 DNA: TGTGCCTGCACAGGGGGTAAGAGCAATCAGCCCCAGCATTTT
CDR3 protein: CACTGGKSNQPQHF
clone size: few
V gene: TRBV30
D gene: TRBD1
J gene: TRBJ1-5

CDR3 DNA: TGTGCCACGAGTACGTACACTGAAGCTTTCTTT
CDR3 protein: CATSTYTEAFF
clone size: NA
V gene: TRBV28
D gene: NA
J gene: TRBJ1-1

CDR3 DNA: TGTGCCAGCAGCGCAACTAGCGGGACGTACAATGAGCAGTTCTTC
CDR3 protein: CASSATSGTYNEQFF
clone size: NA
V gene: TRBV11-2
D gene: TRBD2
J gene: TRBJ2-1

CDR3 DNA: TGTGCCAGCACCGAAGGGGCAGGGCACGGCTACACCTTC
CDR3 protein: CASTEGAGHGYTF
clone size: NA
V gene: TRBV28
D gene: NA
J gene: TRBJ1-2

CDR3 DNA: TGTGCCACCAGCAGAGGGGGGACAGCTTACTCCTACGAGCAGTACTTC
CDR3 protein: CATSRGGTAYSYEQYF
clone size: NA
V gene: TRBV15
D gene: TRBD1
J gene: TRBJ2-7

CDR3 DNA: TGCAGCGCCGGGACAGTGGGTTACAATGAGCAGTTCTTC
CDR3 protein: CSAGTVGYNEQFF
clone size: NA
V gene: TRBV29-1
D gene: TRBD1
J gene: TRBJ2-1

CDR3 DNA: TGTGCCAGTAGTATAGTATCCCCGCTCGGTCAACAAGAGACCCAGTACTTC
CDR3 protein: CASSIVSPLGQQETQYF
clone size: NA
V gene: TRBV19
D gene: NA
J gene: TRBJ2-5

CDR3 DNA: TGTGCCAGCAGCCCGGGACAGGGGTTGACTGAAGCTTTCTTT
CDR3 protein: CASSPGQGLTEAFF
clone size: once
V gene: TRBV7-9
D gene: TRBD1
J gene: TRBJ1-1

CDR3 DNA: TGTGCCAGCAGTTCTGGCGATACGCAGTATTTT
CDR3 protein: CASSSGDTQYF
clone size: NA
V gene: TRBV28
D gene: NA
J gene: TRBJ2-3

CDR3 DNA: TGTGCCAGCATCTCGGGGGGAGCCACAGATACGCAGTATTTT
CDR3 protein: CASISGGATDTQYF
clone size: NA
V gene: TRBV7-9
D gene: TRBD2
J gene: TRBJ2-3

CDR3 DNA: TGTGCCAGCAGCCCACAGGGTTGGGACACTGAAGCTTTCTTT
CDR3 protein: CASSPQGWDTEAFF
clone size: NA
V gene: TRBV7-3
D gene: NA
J gene: TRBJ1-1

CDR3 DNA: TGTGCCAGCTCCCTGGGACAGGGGCTTGAGACCCAGTACTTC
CDR3 protein: CASSLGQGLETQYF
clone size: NA
V gene: TRBV18
D gene: TRBD1
J gene: TRBJ2-5

CDR3 DNA: TGTGCCAGCAGCTTGAAGACAGGGGGTTTGTCGAACACTGAAGCTTTCTTT
CDR3 protein: CASSLKTGGLSNTEAFF
clone size: NA
V gene: TRBV5-4
D gene: TRBD1
J gene: TRBJ1-1

CDR3 DNA: TGTGCCAGCAGCTCCCGTGGAGGGGGCAGTGAAAAACTGTTTTTT
CDR3 protein: CASSSRGGGSEKLFF
clone size: NA
V gene: TRBV7-6
D gene: TRBD1
J gene: TRBJ1-4

CDR3 DNA: TGTGCCAGCAGCTCTACCACTAGCGGGAGGGCCGTTGAGCAGTTCTTC
CDR3 protein: CASSSTTSGRAVEQFF
clone size: NA
V gene: TRBV7-9
D gene: TRBD2
J gene: TRBJ2-1

CDR3 DNA: TGTGCCAGGACAGGGGTCAACACCGGGGAGCTGTTTTTT
CDR3 protein: CARTGVNTGELFF
clone size: once
V gene: TRBV2
D gene: TRBD1
J gene: TRBJ2-2

CDR3 DNA: TGTGCCAGCAGTTATAGGACAGGGAACACCGGGGAGCTGTTTTTT
CDR3 protein: CASSYRTGNTGELFF
clone size: NA
V gene: TRBV6-6
D gene: TRBD1
J gene: TRBJ2-2

CDR3 DNA: TGTGCCAGTAGTCCGGGACAGGCCGGAAACACCATATATTTT
CDR3 protein: CASSPGQAGNTIYF
clone size: NA
V gene: TRBV19
D gene: TRBD1
J gene: TRBJ1-3

CDR3 DNA: TGTGCCAGCAGCTTTCGACGGGCTACTGAGCAGTTCTTC
CDR3 protein: CASSFRRATEQFF
clone size: NA
V gene: TRBV7-2
D gene: NA
J gene: TRBJ2-1

CDR3 DNA: TGTGCCATTTCGAGCGGGAGGGCCTCTTCCTACGAGCAGTACTTC
CDR3 protein: CAISSGRASSYEQYF
clone size: NA
V gene: TRBV10-3
D gene: TRBD2
J gene: TRBJ2-7

CDR3 DNA: TGTGCCAGCACCCCCGAACCGAGCTCTGGAAACACCATATATTTT
CDR3 protein: CASTPEPSSGNTIYF
clone size: NA
V gene: TRBV7-6
D gene: NA
J gene: TRBJ1-3

CDR3 DNA: TGTGCCAGCAGTTCCCAGGGCAACACTGAAGCTTTCTTT
CDR3 protein: CASSSQGNTEAFF
clone size: NA
V gene: TRBV6-6
D gene: NA
J gene: TRBJ1-1